The TCR beta chain under discussion was sequenced for a study of cytomegalovirus exposure and HLA in healthy donors. Overall study results and limits: It was about 150 TCR beta chains that were listed as cytomegalovirus-associated.

TCRdb's copy holds only in-frame clones and misses some; the assay was immunoSEQ multiplex PCR. The sample consists of some 180,000 clones, roughly 86% of them appearing once. This CDR3 has 14 amino acids. CDR1 and CDR2 from the germline V gene are SEHNR and FQNEAQ (reference sequence). V lost 4 bases and J lost 6, with 14 bases in between. The donors were members of the validation cohort, which comprised about 120 subjects and was separate from the first cohort of roughly 700 subjects. As concerns this clone: Its specificity is not known.

The receptor comes from a man aged 30 to 39 in good health and CMV-seropositive. Source material: PBMCs. The chain carries TRBV7-9 and TRBJ2-3; D is uncertain. CDR3 amino acids: CASSSLPQPDTQYF. The CDR3 region has the DNA TGTGCCAGCAGCTCCCTCCCCCAGCCGGATACGCAGTATTTT.